This entry describes one TCR beta chain. Sequencing used immunoSEQ multiplex PCR; TCRdb keeps in-frame clones, though not all of them. This repertoire shows around 7,800 clones, 75% to 90% found once; its top ten account for approximately 2%. This entry is derived from a study of OX40 agonist ivuxolimab in advanced cancers. Study details: Patients were approximately 80% male with ages roughly 23 to 90, mean around 58.

The CDR3 contains 13 residues. The germline V and J ends were trimmed by 5 bases and 10 bases, with 12 bases remaining between them. Germline V gene lookup returns CDR1 SGHVS and CDR2 FNYEAQ. The J gene is TRBJ1-6, the V gene TRBV7-6; D is perhaps TRBD1 (5 bases). The specimen comprised CD4+ or CD8+ T cells sorted from blood, sampled in a trial of the OX40 agonist ivuxolimab. The clonotype comes from an adult with an advanced solid tumor such as melanoma, head and neck, liver or kidney cancer. The CDR3 coding sequence is TGTGCCAGCAGCACCAGGGTTAACTCACCCCTCCACTTT. It codes for CASSTRVNSPLHF.